The 4 T cell receptor beta chains below all came from one sample that was sequenced in a study of CD8 T cells in Susac syndrome (dated by TCRdb to between 2017 and 2020). The method was the immunoSEQ multiplex PCR assay. RNA was extracted with the RNeasy kit and roughly 0.5 to 1 ug was reverse transcribed using random hexamers. TCRdb cleaned the public reads at Q25 with fastp, built clones with MiXCR and kept in-frame beta chains. Merged by CDR3 protein, the rows form single entries marked with the most common genes and DNA. In this sample the table shows about 180,000 distinct CDR3 sequences, nearly 97% of which occur a single time. The top ten constitute approximately 0.09% of the sample. The material sequenced was CD4+ T cells from PBMCs. The receptors derive from a human donor with multiple sclerosis.

The chain is built from TRBV4-2 and TRBJ2-7; D may be TRBD2 (6 bases). The CDR3 covers 17 residues. Trimming took off 2 bases at V and 0 bases at J, with 17 bases between the two ends. Germline CDR1 reads LGHNA; CDR2 reads YNFKEQ. The CDR3 DNA sequence: TGTGCCAGCAGCCAATCGATGTTGGGGGGAGGCTCCTACGAGCAGTACTTC. It specifies CASSQSMLGGGSYEQYF.

V is TRBV29-1 and J is TRBJ2-5; a possible D gene is TRBD1 (6 bases). Per germline, CDR1 SQVTM and CDR2 ANQGSEA. The CDR3 is made up of 12 amino acids. V lost 4 bases, J lost 4 bases, and 10 bases lay in between. The DNA for the CDR3 is TGCAGCGTTGCTTCAGGGGCAGAGACCCAGTACTTC. Residues: CSVASGAETQYF.

The chain recombines TRBV7-9 with TRBJ2-3; the match to TRBD1 covers 9 bases. Trimming took 5 bases from V and 6 from J; bases not matched to a gene: 6. Germline CDR1 and CDR2: SEHNR and FQNEAQ (reference sequence). CDR3 size: 14 residues. DNA for the CDR3: TGTGCCAGCAGCGCGGGACAGGGAGCGGATACGCAGTATTTT. Encoded protein: CASSAGQGADTQYF.

The chain links TRBV7-9 to TRBJ2-3; D uncertain. The V gene's germline CDR1 is SEHNR and CDR2 FQNEAQ (reference sequence). Trimming shortened V by 7 bases and J by 5 bases, and 16 bases separated the two germline ends. This CDR3 region has 14 residues. The chain's CDR3 is CASIFGSPLDTQYF. The CDR3, as DNA: TGTGCCAGCATCTTCGGCTCCCCCTTAGATACGCAGTATTTT.